The sequence of this T cell receptor (beta chain) was determined in a study of cytomegalovirus exposure and HLA in healthy donors. Samples came from healthy bone marrow donors. V was pared by 6 bases and J by 9 bases, with 12 bases between. Germline V gene lookup returns CDR1 MNHNY and CDR2 SVGAGI (reference sequence). The CDR3 has 12 residues. PCR was performed using 60 Vbeta and 13 Jbeta primers. Some clones are missing from TCRdb's copy, which holds only in-frame ones; the method was immunoSEQ multiplex PCR. The sample includes 110,000 or so clones, about 79% seen only once; the top ten take 2% to 2.5%.

The sequence was obtained from a human donor in good health. Sequencing input: PBMCs. V is TRBV6-6 and J is TRBJ2-1, with D possibly TRBD2 on 5 matching bases. This chain's CDR3 is CASSLSGPEQFF. The CDR3 DNA sequence: TGTGCCAGCAGCCTGAGCGGACCTGAGCAGTTCTTC.